This T cell receptor beta chain emerged from a study of blood T cell repertoires in COVID-19. The wider study: Specimens from acute and convalescent COVID-19 originated in the United States, Italy and Spain. T cells, B-cell-depleted T cells, or PBMCs provided the cDNA or gDNA that served as material.

The CDR3 has 12 residues. The germline V and J ends were trimmed by 1 base and 10 bases, with 7 bases remaining between them. CDR1 is LNHNV, CDR2 YYDKDF, per germline (reference sequence). Per the study methods: Reference gene primer amplification yielded estimated nucleated cell counts. Only in-frame clones appear in the TCRdb table, and some are missing; sequencing was by immunoSEQ multiplex PCR. The V and J calls and the clone size are those of that table, but D and trimming were determined from the DNA. Of nearly 350,000 clones in the sample, around four fifths were seen once. This clone appeared once.

The gene calls are TRBV15 and TRBJ1-4; D is ambiguous. The sequencing input was peripheral blood. This receptor was identified in a man aged 30 to 39 with active or convalescent COVID-19. This CDR3 reads CATSRGHLKLFF. CDR3 DNA sequence: TGTGCCACCAGCAGAGGGCATTTAAAACTGTTTTTT.